These 24 T cell receptor beta chains came from one sample sequenced in a study of T cell responses to AZD1222 COVID-19 vaccine. TCRdb's copy holds only in-frame clones and misses some; the assay was immunoSEQ multiplex PCR. The sample comprises 180,000 or so clones, about 92% of which are singletons, and roughly 1.4% rests with the top ten. The source was peripheral blood, collected 28 days after the second AZD1222 dose. These receptors were taken from an adult who received the AZD1222 COVID-19 vaccine.

V gene TRBV2 combines with J gene TRBJ2-7, with TRBD1 matching 9 bases. The CDR3 runs 15 residues. With 6 bases clipped from V and 6 bases from J, the junction kept 12 bases outside the gene matches. In germline, CDR1 is SNHLY, CDR2 FYNNEI. CDR3 sequence (DNA): TGTGCCAGCAGCTTAGTTCCGGGACAGGGCGGCGAGCAGTACTTC. Its translation is CASSLVPGQGGEQYF.

A remark on this clone: A much larger clonotype is one base distant, so this may be a read error. Other DNA variants within this sample encode the same CDR3. V is TRBV3-1 (or the pseudogene TRBV3-2) and J is TRBJ2-7; D call uncertain. V lost 1 base to trimming and J lost 4 bases, with 2 bases between them. The CDR3 is 11 amino acids. CDR1 LGHDT and CDR2 YNNKEL come from the germline V gene (reference sequence). The CDR3, as DNA: TGTGCCAGCAGCCAAGGGTACGAGCAGTACTTC. Protein: CASSQGYEQYF.

The chain joins TRBV7-9 to TRBJ2-2; TRBD1 is a possible D gene (6 bases). CDR1 is SEHNR and CDR2 is FQNEAQ in the germline V gene (reference sequence). CDR3 length equals 14 residues. Trimming stripped 1 base from V and 8 bases from J, with 11 bases between. CDR3 in amino acids: CASSLVPGTGELFF. The CDR3 nucleotides are TGTGCCAGCAGCTTAGTCCCCGGGACAGGGGAGCTGTTTTTT.

The rearrangement uses TRBV28 and TRBJ1-2; 7 nucleotides line up with TRBD1. Losses at the gene ends were 10 bases for V and 10 bases for J; bases not matched to a gene: 9. This CDR3 is built from 11 residues. From germline, CDR1 is MDHEN and CDR2 SYDVKM. CDR3 protein: CAILTGTIYTF. Here the CDR3 DNA reads TGTGCCATCTTGACAGGGACCATCTACACCTTC.

The genes are TRBV5-1 and TRBJ1-1; possible D gene TRBD1, 5 bases. Trimming took off 0 bases at V and 5 bases at J, with 11 bases between the two ends. The CDR3 runs to 14 residues. Germline V gives CDR1 SGHRS, CDR2 YFSETQ. The CDR3 DNA reads TGCGCCAGCAGCTTGGTGGGGGAGGGAACTGAAGCTTTCTTT. Translated, it gives CASSLVGEGTEAFF.

CDR3 protein: CASSLLGRKNTEAFF. The CDR3, as DNA: TGTGCCAGCAGTTTACTGGGACGGAAGAACACTGAAGCTTTCTTT. This chain links TRBV28 with TRBJ1-1; the D gene is possibly TRBD1 (5 bases). The CDR3 is made up of 15 amino acids. Germline CDR1 reads MDHEN; CDR2 reads SYDVKM. Trimming took off 2 bases at V and 1 base at J, with 11 bases between the two ends.

J is TRBJ2-1 and V is TRBV5-6; possibly TRBD2 for D (5 bases). The V end lost 3 bases, the J end lost 9 bases, and 16 bases lay between the germline ends. The CDR3 is made up of 14 amino acids. The germline CDR1 and CDR2 sequences are SGHDT and YYEEEE. The CDR3 coding sequence is TGTGCCAGCAGCTCAGGCCTAGCAGGCGGTGAGCAGTTCTTC. This codes for CASSSGLAGGEQFF.

The chain is built from TRBV19 and TRBJ1-1, with 9 nucleotides matching TRBD1. V lost 5 bases, J lost 4 bases, and 11 bases stayed unmatched. Germline CDR1 LNHDA, CDR2 SQIVND (reference sequence). This CDR3 region has 16 residues. The CDR3 loop is CASSSPDRGGGTEAFF. The CDR3 DNA is TGTGCCAGTAGTTCCCCTGACAGGGGGGGTGGCACTGAAGCTTTCTTT.

This sequence joins TRBV27 and TRBJ2-1; 7 bases are a match to TRBD2. This CDR3 has 16 residues. Germline CDR1 MNHEY, CDR2 SMNVEV (reference sequence). V was pared by 4 bases and J by 1 base, with 7 bases of the junction left unmatched. CDR3 sequence: CASSSVLGGSYNEQFF. The CDR3, as DNA: TGTGCCAGCAGTTCGGTCCTGGGGGGGTCCTACAATGAGCAGTTCTTC.

This chain joins TRBV6-1 and TRBJ1-2; possible D gene TRBD1, 5 bases. CDR3 length equals 15 residues. V dropped 3 bases and J dropped 4 bases, with 15 bases sitting between them. Germline V gene lookup returns CDR1 MNHNS and CDR2 SASEGT. CDR3 DNA sequence: TGTGCCAGCAGTGACCCCTTGGGGGGGAGCTATGGCTACACCTTC. It codes for CASSDPLGGSYGYTF.

The chain has TRBV24-1 and TRBJ2-1, with TRBD1 matching over 8 bases. The germline gives CDR1 KGHDR, CDR2 SFDVKD. Germline trimming cut 5 bases from V and 2 bases from J; bases unmatched to any gene: 7. The CDR3 sequence is 16 residues long. CDR3: CATSGGDRGAYNEQFF. The CDR3 coding sequence is TGTGCCACCAGTGGGGGCGACAGGGGAGCCTACAATGAGCAGTTCTTC.

The chain uses TRBV27 and TRBJ2-1; D may be TRBD1 (6 bases). Between the trimmed V and J ends, which lost 8 bases and 4 bases, there was a span of 9 bases. The CDR3 extends over 12 amino acids. Looked up from germline, CDR1 is MNHEY and CDR2 is SMNVEV (reference sequence). CDR3 bases: TGTGCCAGCTCTACAGGGTACAATGAGCAGTTCTTC. It encodes CASSTGYNEQFF.

The chain has TRBV15 and TRBJ1-6; tentative D call: TRBD1 (6 bases). Germline V lookup: CDR1 LNHNV, CDR2 YYDKDF (reference sequence). V dropped 0 bases and J dropped 7 bases, with 13 bases sitting between them. CDR3 length equals 16 residues. In nucleotides, the CDR3 is TGTGCCACCAGCAGAGATCCTCGAGGGGGGAATTCACCCCTCCACTTT. It is translated as CATSRDPRGGNSPLHF.

The chain has TRBV2 and TRBJ1-2; a possible D gene is TRBD1 (5 bases). CDR3 length: 15 amino acids. With 2 bases removed from V and 5 bases from J, the gap between germline ends came to 15 bases. From germline, CDR1 is SNHLY and CDR2 FYNNEI. CDR3 residues: CASSERSRVPYGYTF. DNA for the CDR3: TGTGCCAGCAGTGAACGCAGCAGGGTACCATATGGCTACACCTTC.

V usage is TRBV6-5 and J usage is TRBJ2-7; 9 positions agree with TRBD1. CDR3 length: 15 residues. CDR1 and CDR2 (germline): MNHEY, SVGAGI. V shed 5 bases, J shed 0 bases, and the junction held 5 bases outside the gene matches. Here the CDR3 reads CASSHRTGVSYEQYF. CDR3 in DNA: TGTGCCAGCAGTCATCGGACAGGGGTCTCCTACGAGCAGTACTTC.

The chain carries TRBV6-1 and TRBJ2-7; D remains ambiguous. The CDR3 consists of 14 residues. CDR1 MNHNS and CDR2 SASEGT come from the germline V gene. Deletions cut 0 bases from V and 9 bases from J, with 15 bases between. The DNA for the CDR3 is TGTGCCAGCAGTGAAGCGCGTACGGTGCTAGGGCAGTACTTC. Its translation: CASSEARTVLGQYF.

The chain uses TRBV10-1 and TRBJ2-2; D unresolved. The ends were cut back, 8 bases at V and 2 bases at J, with 6 bases in the middle. Looked up from germline, CDR1 is WNHNN and CDR2 is SYGVQD (reference sequence). The CDR3 has 12 amino acids. CDR3 DNA: TGCGCCAGCGGGCGAAACACCGGGGAGCTGTTTTTT. This encodes CASGRNTGELFF.

The chain employs TRBV7-9 and TRBJ2-2, with D tentatively TRBD2 (6 bases). Per the germline V gene, CDR1 is SEHNR and CDR2 is FQNEAQ (reference sequence). The CDR3 is 16 residues long. The V end was cut by 1 base, the J end by 0 bases, with 9 bases between. The CDR3 sequence: CASSLDPGANTGELFF. CDR3 DNA: TGTGCCAGCAGCTTAGATCCGGGAGCGAACACCGGGGAGCTGTTTTTT.

This clone was recorded only once. This chain connects TRBV7-2 to TRBJ2-6; TRBD2 matches at 8 bases. This CDR3 spans 19 amino acids. Trimming removed 5 bases from V and 0 bases from J; junction bases left unmatched: 12. Germline CDR1 SGHTA, CDR2 FQGNSA. CDR3: CASSTRGVAGNSGANVLTF. The CDR3 DNA reads as TGTGCCAGCAGCACCCGCGGGGTAGCGGGAAACTCTGGGGCCAACGTCCTGACTTTC.

The chain links TRBV6-2 or TRBV6-3 to TRBJ1-1; D is ambiguous. V gave up 4 bases and J gave up 5 bases, with 14 bases separating them. This CDR3 spans 14 amino acids. Germline assignment: CDR1 MNHEY and CDR2 SVGEGT. Here the CDR3 reads CASSWRSYRTEAFF. CDR3 sequence (DNA): TGTGCCAGCAGTTGGAGATCTTATCGAACTGAAGCTTTCTTT.

The chain recombines TRBV6-5 with TRBJ1-2; D is undetermined. The length of the CDR3 is 14 residues. V dropped 2 bases and J dropped 10 bases, with 17 bases sitting between them. The germline CDR1 and CDR2 sequences are MNHEY and SVGAGI. Here the CDR3 DNA reads TGTGCCAGCAGTTACGGGCAGCCCCGTAACCCCTACACCTTC. It codes for CASSYGQPRNPYTF.

The chain recombines TRBV7-9 with TRBJ1-1; D remains ambiguous. This CDR3 has 14 amino acids. Per germline, CDR1 SEHNR and CDR2 FQNEAQ (reference sequence). V was shortened by 5 bases and J by 1 base, with 11 bases between the two germline ends. The CDR3: CASSRGRTNTEAFF. The CDR3 DNA is TGTGCCAGCAGCCGAGGACGGACGAACACTGAAGCTTTCTTT.

J is TRBJ1-2 and V is TRBV7-9; TRBD1 agrees at 7 bases. The CDR3 is 13 residues long. The germline V gene encodes CDR1 SEHNR and CDR2 FQNEAQ (reference sequence). V lost 6 bases and J lost 8; bases outside the gene matches: 9. The CDR3 sequence is CASSPGGLMGYTF. The CDR3 region has the DNA TGTGCCAGCAGTCCAGGGGGACTTATGGGCTACACCTTC. Looking up the rest from reference TRBV7-9 and TRBJ1-2 gives the full variable domain: DTGVSQNPRHKITKRGQNVTFRCDPISEHNRLYWYRQTLGQGPEFLTYFQNEAQLEKSRLLSDRFSAERPKGSFSTLEIQRTEQGDSAMYLCASSPGGLMGYTFGSGTRLTVV.

The chain carries TRBV5-1 and TRBJ2-2; D is uncertain. CDR3 length equals 16 residues. V lost 0 bases, J lost 3 bases, and 12 bases lay in between. The V gene's germline CDR1 is SGHRS and CDR2 YFSETQ. The CDR3 loop is CASSLDGSLYTGELFF. The CDR3 region has the DNA TGCGCCAGCAGCTTGGATGGCAGCCTCTACACCGGGGAGCTGTTTTTT.